These 10 T cell receptor beta chains came from one sample sequenced in a study of T cells after yellow fever vaccination. TCRdb re-called the 5' RACE reads with MiXCR, one entry per CDR3 protein. The sample lists roughly 340,000 distinct CDR3 sequences, around 3.9% occurring once. Specimen: PBMCs, collected 5 days after the yellow fever booster vaccination. Receptors were obtained from a man aged 18 to 30 who received the YFV17D yellow fever vaccine.

This clonotype was counted a few times. The rearrangement uses TRBV19 and TRBJ2-7, with TRBD2 as a possible D gene (5 bases). V lost 7 bases, J lost 3 bases, and 13 bases lay in between. CDR3 length equals 13 residues. Per germline, CDR1 LNHDA and CDR2 SQIVND (reference sequence). CDR3 sequence reads: CASTAGLSYEQYF. CDR3 coding DNA: TGTGCCAGTACGGCGGGCCTTAGCTACGAGCAGTACTTC.

This clonotype was found a few times. V is TRBV5-1 and J is TRBJ1-5; the D gene is possibly TRBD1 (5 bases). CDR3 length: 14 residues. Germline assignment: CDR1 SGHRS and CDR2 YFSETQ. Trimming shortened V by 4 bases and J by 8 bases, and 16 bases separated the two germline ends. In DNA, the CDR3 is TGCGCCAGCAGCCCCACAGGTTTTTTGGAGCCCCAGCATTTT. It encodes CASSPTGFLEPQHF. The full variable domain, in which reference TRBV5-1 and TRBJ1-5 provide the parts outside the CDR3, is KAGVTQTPRYLIKTRGQQVTLSCSPISGHRSVSWYQQTPGQGLQFLFEYFSETQRNKGNFPGRFSGRQFSNSRSEMNVSTLELGDSALYLCASSPTGFLEPQHFGDGTRLSIL.

This clonotype was recorded at least ten times. The chain links TRBV30 to TRBJ2-4; D gene unclear. The CDR3 extends over 11 amino acids. Per the germline V gene, CDR1 is GTSNPN and CDR2 is SVGIG (reference sequence). Trimming took 0 bases from V and 8 from J, leaving 5 bases between them. CDR3 coding DNA: TGTGCCTGGAGTGTGAGTTACATTCAGTACTTC. This translates into CAWSVSYIQYF. The variable domain in full, completed from reference TRBV30 and TRBJ2-4, reads SQTIHQWPATLVQPVGSPLSLECTVEGTSNPNLYWYRQAAGRGLQLLFYSVGIGQISSEVPQNLSASRPQDRQFILSSKKLLLSDSGFYLCAWSVSYIQYFGAGTRLSVL.

This clonotype came up a few times. This chain uses TRBV4-1 with TRBJ1-3; D possibly corresponds to TRBD1 (5 bases). CDR3 length: 15 amino acids. In germline, CDR1 is MGHRA, CDR2 YSYEKL. The V gene lost 6 bases and the J gene lost 0 bases, with 12 bases spanning the gap. CDR3 loop: CASRPGSNSGNTIYF. DNA for the CDR3: TGCGCCAGCAGACCAGGGTCCAACTCTGGAAACACCATATATTTT.

The table lists this clonotype with many counts. The chain employs TRBV7-9 and TRBJ2-1; D possibly uses TRBD1 or TRBD2 (6 bases each). This CDR3 has 12 residues. Germline V gene lookup returns CDR1 SEHNR and CDR2 FQNEAQ (reference sequence). V shed 3 bases and J shed 8 bases, with 8 bases lying between them. As DNA, the CDR3 is TGTGCCAGCAGCTTCCGGGGGCATGAGCAGTTCTTC. It yields the protein CASSFRGHEQFF.

A few counts support this clonotype. The chain links TRBV5-1 to TRBJ2-3, with 7 nucleotides matching TRBD2. This CDR3 has 15 residues. Per germline, CDR1 SGHRS and CDR2 YFSETQ. The V segment lost 0 bases and the J segment 5 bases; nucleotides outside the gene matches: 6. The CDR3: CASSLAAGVIDTQYF. The CDR3 DNA follows: TGCGCCAGCAGCTTGGCCGCGGGGGTGATAGATACGCAGTATTTT.

This clonotype was recorded at least ten times. This chain connects TRBV6-2 or TRBV6-3 to TRBJ2-7; D unresolved. V lost 0 bases and J 7 bases, leaving 13 bases between the germline ends. This CDR3 comprises 14 residues. Per germline, CDR1 MNHEY and CDR2 SVGEGT. The DNA for the CDR3 is TGTGCCAGCAGTTACTCGGCGCCCCCCCGGGAGCAGTACGTC. Residues: CASSYSAPPREQYV.

This clonotype has more than one count but fewer than ten. Written as DNA, the CDR3 is TGTGCCAGCAGTTTATACATCCTCAGCGGGGGGCACACAGATACGCAGTATTTT. This translates into CASSLYILSGGHTDTQYF. V and J are TRBV12-3 or TRBV12-4 and TRBJ2-3, with 9 positions matching TRBD2. This CDR3 contains 18 residues. V lost 2 bases to trimming and J lost 2 bases; unmatched junction nucleotides: 11.

In this sample, this clonotype turned up a few times. J is TRBJ2-7 and V is TRBV20-1; no reliable D call. Germline V gives CDR1 DFQATT, CDR2 SNEGSKA (reference sequence). There are 15 residues in the CDR3. Trimming shortened V by 6 bases and J by 1 base, and 19 bases separated the two germline ends. The CDR3 protein is CSAPPREKGSYEQYF. CDR3 sequence (DNA): TGCAGTGCCCCTCCCCGAGAAAAAGGGTCCTACGAGCAGTACTTC.

There are a few counts of this clonotype. The chain carries TRBV5-1 and TRBJ2-7; D call uncertain. Trimming stripped 3 bases from V and 1 base from J, with 8 bases between. Germline-derived CDR1 and CDR2 are SGHRS and YFSETQ. The CDR3 has 13 amino acids. This chain's CDR3 is CASSSSRSYEQYF. CDR3 DNA: TGCGCCAGCAGCTCCAGTAGATCCTACGAGCAGTACTTC.